A selection of T cell receptor beta chains follows, all from one sample in a study of blood T cells in healthy people across ages. Each CDR3 protein gets one entry after TCRdb re-called the 5' RACE reads with MiXCR. The profile shows about 1.5 million distinct CDR3 sequences, approximately 40% of them singletons. The sequenced material came from blood. These receptor sequences come from a woman aged 18-35 years in good health. CDR3s include the opening cysteine and the closing phenylalanine or tryptophan. D genes are given only for firm matches. Only part of the rows carry a size: once, few, many, or a class if the clone is expanded.

j_call: TRBJ1-2; clone_size: NA; d_call: NA; v_call: TRBV2; cdr3_nt: TGTGCCAGCAGAAAAGCAGGGGCGATGGATGGCTACACCTTC; cdr3_aa: CASRKAGAMDGYTF
j_call: TRBJ2-1; clone_size: NA; d_call: NA; v_call: TRBV7-3; cdr3_nt: TGTGCCTGCAGCTCTACGGGGGAGCAATTCAATGAGCAGTTCTTC; cdr3_aa: CACSSTGEQFNEQFF
j_call: TRBJ2-7; clone_size: NA; d_call: TRBD2; v_call: TRBV12-3/TRBV12-4; cdr3_nt: TGTGCCAGCAGTTCGGGACTAGCGGGAGGGATGTACGAGCAGTACTTC; cdr3_aa: CASSSGLAGGMYEQYF
j_call: TRBJ2-5; clone_size: NA; d_call: NA; v_call: TRBV4-2; cdr3_nt: TGTGCCAGCAGCCAAGAGCAGGGACGGATCCAAGAGACCCAGTACTTC; cdr3_aa: CASSQEQGRIQETQYF
j_call: TRBJ1-5; clone_size: NA; d_call: NA; v_call: TRBV7-2; cdr3_nt: TGTGCCAGCAGCTTAGCAGCTGGGGCAGGAGTCAATCAGCCCCAGCATTTT; cdr3_aa: CASSLAAGAGVNQPQHF
j_call: TRBJ2-4; clone_size: NA; d_call: NA; v_call: TRBV7-9; cdr3_nt: TGTGCCAGCAGCTTAGTGGACGGCACGCCCGAGGAGCAGTACTTC; cdr3_aa: CASSLVDGTPEEQYF
j_call: TRBJ1-4; clone_size: few; d_call: NA; v_call: TRBV10-1; cdr3_nt: TGCGCCAGCAGTGAGTCGGTGGGCAGGGGTGAAAAACTGTTTTTT; cdr3_aa: CASSESVGRGEKLFF
j_call: TRBJ1-2; clone_size: few; d_call: NA; v_call: TRBV6-2/TRBV6-3; cdr3_nt: TGTGCCAGCAGTTACGAGGGAGGCGCTAACTATGGCTACACCTTC; cdr3_aa: CASSYEGGANYGYTF
j_call: TRBJ2-3; clone_size: NA; d_call: NA; v_call: TRBV9; cdr3_nt: TGTGCCAGCAGCGTTGCGGCCAGCACAGATACGCAGTATTTT; cdr3_aa: CASSVAASTDTQYF
j_call: TRBJ2-5; clone_size: NA; d_call: TRBD1; v_call: TRBV29-1; cdr3_nt: TGCAGCGCCCATTGGGGGACAGCCCGCCAAAAGACCCAGTACTTC; cdr3_aa: CSAHWGTARQKTQYF
j_call: TRBJ1-5; clone_size: NA; d_call: NA; v_call: TRBV4-1; cdr3_nt: TGCGCCAGCAGCCGCATCGGGGGGATACAGCCCCAGCATTTT; cdr3_aa: CASSRIGGIQPQHF
j_call: TRBJ1-1; clone_size: NA; d_call: NA; v_call: TRBV7-2; cdr3_nt: TGTGCCAGCAGCGATCACATGAACACTGAAGCTTTCTTT; cdr3_aa: CASSDHMNTEAFF
j_call: TRBJ1-2; clone_size: NA; d_call: TRBD1; v_call: TRBV27; cdr3_nt: TGTGCCAGCAGTGGGACAGGGTTTAGTGGGTATGGCTACACCTTC; cdr3_aa: CASSGTGFSGYGYTF
j_call: TRBJ2-1; clone_size: NA; d_call: TRBD2; v_call: TRBV12-3/TRBV12-4; cdr3_nt: TGTGCCAGCAGTCCCTCTATGGACCAACTAGCGGGGGTTTACAATGAGCAGTTCTTC; cdr3_aa: CASSPSMDQLAGVYNEQFF
j_call: TRBJ1-2; clone_size: NA; d_call: NA; v_call: TRBV4-1; cdr3_nt: TGCGCCAGCAGCCAAGTCCAGGGCGACTATGGCTACACCTTC; cdr3_aa: CASSQVQGDYGYTF
j_call: TRBJ2-4; clone_size: few; d_call: TRBD1; v_call: TRBV6-5; cdr3_nt: TGTGCCAGCAGTTACTCGAGGACAGGGGGAGCCAAAAACATTCAGTACTTC; cdr3_aa: CASSYSRTGGAKNIQYF
j_call: TRBJ1-2; clone_size: NA; d_call: NA; v_call: TRBV6-5; cdr3_nt: TGTGCCGTTCAAACAGGGAGCTATGGCTACACCTTC; cdr3_aa: CAVQTGSYGYTF
j_call: TRBJ2-7; clone_size: NA; d_call: TRBD1; v_call: TRBV7-6; cdr3_nt: TGTGCCAGCAGCTTAGAGCCCCTCGACAGGGGGATCTACGAGCAGTACTTC; cdr3_aa: CASSLEPLDRGIYEQYF
j_call: TRBJ2-3; clone_size: few; d_call: NA; v_call: TRBV6-2/TRBV6-3; cdr3_nt: TGTGCCAGCAGTTCGATGGGGACAGATACGCAGTATTTT; cdr3_aa: CASSSMGTDTQYF
j_call: TRBJ1-2; clone_size: few; d_call: NA; v_call: TRBV7-2; cdr3_nt: TGTGCCAGCAGCTTATGGGGGCGGAGTATAACGGGTGGCTACACCTTC; cdr3_aa: CASSLWGRSITGGYTF
j_call: TRBJ1-2; clone_size: once; d_call: NA; v_call: TRBV5-1; cdr3_nt: TGCGCCAGCAGCTCTACGACCGACGGGGGTTATGGCCACACCTTC; cdr3_aa: CASSSTTDGGYGHTF
j_call: TRBJ2-7; clone_size: NA; d_call: TRBD1; v_call: TRBV12-3/TRBV12-4; cdr3_nt: TGTGCCAGCAGTCGGACAGGGCGCTTAGACGAGCAGTACTTC; cdr3_aa: CASSRTGRLDEQYF
j_call: TRBJ2-3; clone_size: NA; d_call: NA; v_call: TRBV12-3/TRBV12-4; cdr3_nt: TGTGCCAGCAGTTTAGTTGATAGCCCAATGCGAACAGATACGCAGTATTTT; cdr3_aa: CASSLVDSPMRTDTQYF
j_call: TRBJ2-1; clone_size: NA; d_call: NA; v_call: TRBV7-9; cdr3_nt: TGTGCCAGCAGCCCACGAGATATGCAGTTCTTC; cdr3_aa: CASSPRDMQFF
j_call: TRBJ2-3; clone_size: NA; d_call: NA; v_call: TRBV9; cdr3_nt: TGTGCCAGCAGTAAACGCTTCGGCACAGATACGCAGTATTTT; cdr3_aa: CASSKRFGTDTQYF
j_call: TRBJ2-3; clone_size: few; d_call: NA; v_call: TRBV6-2/TRBV6-3; cdr3_nt: TGTGCCAGCAGTGACCGGGTCACAGATACGCAGTATTTT; cdr3_aa: CASSDRVTDTQYF
j_call: TRBJ2-5; clone_size: NA; d_call: NA; v_call: TRBV15; cdr3_nt: TGTGCCACCAGCATGGGACGAGAGACCCAGTACTTC; cdr3_aa: CATSMGRETQYF
j_call: TRBJ1-2; clone_size: few; d_call: NA; v_call: TRBV12-3/TRBV12-4; cdr3_nt: TGTGCCAGCAGTTGGAGCGGATCCTCGGATGGCTACACCTTC; cdr3_aa: CASSWSGSSDGYTF
j_call: TRBJ2-1; clone_size: few; d_call: TRBD2; v_call: TRBV2; cdr3_nt: TGTGCCAGCAGTCAAGGACTAGCGGGGATTTACAATGAGCAGTTCTTC; cdr3_aa: CASSQGLAGIYNEQFF
j_call: TRBJ2-2; clone_size: few; d_call: TRBD2; v_call: TRBV6-2/TRBV6-3; cdr3_nt: TGTGCCACCCGAGCACTAGCGGGAGGGGCAGGGGAGCTGTTTTTT; cdr3_aa: CATRALAGGAGELFF
j_call: TRBJ2-1; clone_size: NA; d_call: TRBD1; v_call: TRBV4-2; cdr3_nt: TGTGCCAGCAGCCAGGAAGACAGGGTTAATGAGCAGTTCTTC; cdr3_aa: CASSQEDRVNEQFF
j_call: TRBJ2-1; clone_size: NA; d_call: TRBD2; v_call: TRBV20-1; cdr3_nt: TGCAGTGCCAAGGGGCCGGGACTAGCTTACGGTGAGCAGTTCTTC; cdr3_aa: CSAKGPGLAYGEQFF
j_call: TRBJ1-5; clone_size: NA; d_call: NA; v_call: TRBV9; cdr3_nt: TGTGCCAGCAACGTAGGAGGGGACACCGTGTCCCAGCATTTT; cdr3_aa: CASNVGGDTVSQHF
j_call: TRBJ2-7; clone_size: many; d_call: NA; v_call: TRBV7-2; cdr3_nt: TGTGCCAGCAGCTTCAGGGGAAGCTCCTACGAGCAGTACTTC; cdr3_aa: CASSFRGSSYEQYF
j_call: TRBJ1-4; clone_size: NA; d_call: NA; v_call: TRBV28; cdr3_nt: TGTGCCAGCAAGGGGCAGCCGGTTAATGAAAAACTGTTTTTT; cdr3_aa: CASKGQPVNEKLFF
j_call: TRBJ2-5; clone_size: NA; d_call: NA; v_call: TRBV20-1; cdr3_nt: TGCAGTGCCCATCCAACGGACGAGGGGCGGGAGACCCAGTACTTC; cdr3_aa: CSAHPTDEGRETQYF
j_call: TRBJ1-2; clone_size: NA; d_call: TRBD1; v_call: TRBV20-1; cdr3_nt: TGCAGTGCTAGGACAGGGGGGGAGTATGGCTACACCTTC; cdr3_aa: CSARTGGEYGYTF
j_call: TRBJ2-2; clone_size: NA; d_call: NA; v_call: TRBV23-1; cdr3_nt: TGCGCCAGCAGTCAATGCAGGGGCCCAAACACCGGGGAGCTGTTTTTT; cdr3_aa: CASSQCRGPNTGELFF
j_call: TRBJ2-3; clone_size: NA; d_call: NA; v_call: TRBV12-3/TRBV12-4; cdr3_nt: TGTGCCAGCAGTTTCTGGTTGGCGGGGGCTCCCGCAGATGCGCAGTATTTT; cdr3_aa: CASSFWLAGAPADAQYF
j_call: TRBJ1-5; clone_size: few; d_call: TRBD1; v_call: TRBV28; cdr3_nt: TGTGCCAGCAGTTTAGTCTCGGGACAGGGGTTTCAGCCCCAGCATTTT; cdr3_aa: CASSLVSGQGFQPQHF
j_call: TRBJ2-3; clone_size: NA; d_call: NA; v_call: TRBV20-1; cdr3_nt: TGCAGTGCGGCGCGGGGGCAGATCACAGATACGCAGTATTTT; cdr3_aa: CSAARGQITDTQYF
j_call: TRBJ2-7; clone_size: NA; d_call: NA; v_call: TRBV7-9; cdr3_nt: TGTGCCAGCAGCTTGAGCACAGGCCGCTACGAGCAGTACTTC; cdr3_aa: CASSLSTGRYEQYF
j_call: TRBJ2-5; clone_size: NA; d_call: NA; v_call: TRBV4-1; cdr3_nt: TGCGCCAGCAGCCAAGAAACCTACGCCCAAGAGACCCAGTACTTC; cdr3_aa: CASSQETYAQETQYF
j_call: TRBJ1-1; clone_size: NA; d_call: NA; v_call: TRBV2; cdr3_nt: TGTGCCGAGCATTTGGGCACTGAAGCTTTCTTT; cdr3_aa: CAEHLGTEAFF
j_call: TRBJ1-2; clone_size: NA; d_call: NA; v_call: TRBV7-9; cdr3_nt: TGTGCCAGCAGCTTAGCGCAAGAAGTGAGTGGCTACACCTTC; cdr3_aa: CASSLAQEVSGYTF
j_call: TRBJ1-1; clone_size: NA; d_call: NA; v_call: TRBV20-1; cdr3_nt: TGCAGTGCTAGTAATCTTTTGAGGGGCACTGAAGCTTTCTTT; cdr3_aa: CSASNLLRGTEAFF
j_call: TRBJ2-3; clone_size: NA; d_call: NA; v_call: TRBV5-4; cdr3_nt: TGTGCCAGCAGCTTGAGCCAGAACTCCTTAGATACGCAGTATTTT; cdr3_aa: CASSLSQNSLDTQYF
j_call: TRBJ2-2; clone_size: once; d_call: NA; v_call: TRBV7-9; cdr3_nt: TGTGCCAGCAGGCCGGGTAGTGAAACGTCGAACACCGGGGAGCTGTTTTTT; cdr3_aa: CASRPGSETSNTGELFF
j_call: TRBJ2-5; clone_size: NA; d_call: NA; v_call: TRBV7-3; cdr3_nt: TGTGCCAGCAGCCCTCGGACTACGGAGACCCAGTACTTC; cdr3_aa: CASSPRTTETQYF